This TCR beta chain was observed in a study of human T cells and chemical hapten exposure (dated by TCRdb to the early 2020s). About the full investigation: For sensitization, 2% DPC in acetone was applied to a 2 cm by 2 cm area of upper inner arm skin. Throughout the study period of approximately 23 weeks, patients also received therapeutic DPC doses to the scalp every week. Patch testing was done on the upper back using Finn chambers containing 0.01% DPC, and results were scored after 6 days according to International Contact Dermatitis Research Group standards. The mostly female patient cohort included alopecia areata with under or over 50% scalp involvement, alopecia totalis and alopecia universalis. Libraries were combined into a pool for sequencing, and differences in TCR yield between samples came mainly from small differences in library volumes within the pool. Peripheral blood TCR repertoire changes were tracked in vivo in alopecia patients during primary and secondary sensitization to the hapten diphenylcyclopropenone (DPC). Patient blood was sampled pre-sensitization (week 0) and at 2, 6 and about 24 weeks after DPC sensitization. About 30 alopecia patients provided blood for TCR sequencing at one to four time points (pre-sensitization, 2, 6 and 24 weeks). The study at large found these results: DPC sensitization did not change how many TCRs were above 1 in 1000 frequency, and no evidence was found of alterations in global repertoire structure. Expanded TCRs formed significantly more large CDR3 similarity clusters than pre-sensitization or healthy control sets, consistent with antigen-driven responses. Repeated subsampling changed both the strength of the expansion versus patch-test correlation and the threshold at which the correlation became significant. Alopecia, a presumed autoimmune disease, was present in all patients, so the immune response of the patients might differ from that of healthy individuals. Patch test score was positively correlated with the number of PT1 expanded TCRs, with significance at thresholds 8, 16 and 32 but not at 4.

The meaning of the sample's time point label: pre-sensitization, week 0. The treatment or condition label, as the study defines it: therapeutic diphenylcyclopropenone sensitization with weekly scalp DPC. At each patch-test visit, blood was drawn before the patch test was applied. Patients were considered eligible if aged 18 to 70, diagnosed with alopecia and deemed suitable for DPC therapy, and patients were excluded if pregnant. Total RNA was extracted from unfractionated whole blood collected in Tempus Blood RNA tubes. This clonotype came up many times. Its antigen target is currently unknown. The sample holds no much larger clone one base away, and base qualities are not on file. Libraries were built with RACE. The reads were generated on a NextSeq 500. Library preparation attached unique molecular identifiers to individual cDNA molecules for quantitative, reproducible TCR counting. Both TCR alpha and TCR beta chains were sequenced from each blood RNA sample. Under the source paper's analysis protocol: Samples had a median of roughly 91,000 TCRs, with a range from 23,224 to 690,600. The Decombinator software suite was used to annotate the V, J and CDR3 of the TCR reads. To make PS versus PT1 abundance plots, every sample was subsampled to the same number of TCRs (28,000). TCRs were defined as expanded if absent before sensitization and observed at least eight times at the 2-week time point. The raw public data were reprocessed by TCRdb itself: fastp quality trimming at Q25, MiXCR clonotype calling, in-frame beta chains only. Records with the same CDR3 protein are collapsed into one entry carrying the most frequent genes and DNA. These V and J calls are TCRdb output, not the study's own analysis. The sample table shows 300,000 to 450,000 distinct CDR3 sequences, and less than 6.5% are seen once. Of the sample, just over 2.5% falls within the top ten clones.

The sample here was whole blood, taken in connection with sensitization to the hapten diphenylcyclopropenone (DPC). This sequence originates from a woman aged 50 to 65 with alopecia areata. Some clones in this sample may be carry-over from other donors' samples.

Here is the DNA: TGTGCCAGCAGCCAAGAAAGGGAGACCCAGTACTTC. It codes for CASSQERETQYF. The rearranged chain carries TRBV3-1 and TRBJ2-5; the D gene lacks a confident call. Trimming costs V 0 bases and J 5 bases, and their ends lie 4 bases apart. The CDR3 measures 12 amino acids from cysteine to phenylalanine. Only the CDR3 part of the read is kept: 36 bases, read in frame from the first base. For CDR1 and CDR2, the germline V gene (reference sequence) lists LGHDT and YNNKEL.